The TCR beta chain under discussion was sequenced for a study of shared clonotypes between healthy human individuals. Study summary: The study drew on a couple of women and a few men aged 18 to 49 as donors. Plates per donor: three CD4 naive, three CD4 memory, two CD8 naive, one CD8 memory.

Points on this clone: Its antigen remains unidentified.

TCRdb's copy holds only in-frame clones and misses some; the assay was immunoSEQ multiplex PCR. The sample carries about 2 million clones, about 95% recorded once. Naive CD8 populations comprised CD45RO-negative cells positively selected for CCR7, excluding terminally differentiated effector memory CD45RA+ cells. Study-level results: A reduction in generation probabilities was seen for non-shared clonotypes relative to those shared by all four donors.

Sequenced: naive CD8+ T cells sorted from blood. The TCR was taken from a man between 18 and 35 years old in good health.

The CDR3 bases are TGCGCCAGCAGCCTGGCTAGCGGGAGCTCCTACAATGAGCAGTTCTTC. Protein sequence: CASSLASGSSYNEQFF. The chain links TRBV4-3 to TRBJ2-1; 10 nucleotides align to TRBD2. Losses at the gene ends were 4 bases for V and 0 bases for J; bases not matched to a gene: 3. The CDR3 is 16 amino acids. From germline, CDR1 is LGHNA and CDR2 YSLEER.